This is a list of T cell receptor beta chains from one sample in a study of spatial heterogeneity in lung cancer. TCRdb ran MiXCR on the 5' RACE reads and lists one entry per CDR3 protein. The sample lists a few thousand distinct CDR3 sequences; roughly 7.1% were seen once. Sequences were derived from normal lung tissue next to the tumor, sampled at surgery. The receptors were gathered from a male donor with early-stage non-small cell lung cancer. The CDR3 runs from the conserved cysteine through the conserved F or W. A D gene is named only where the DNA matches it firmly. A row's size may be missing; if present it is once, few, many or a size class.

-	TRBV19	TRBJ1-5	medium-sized	TGTGCCAGTAGTAAGGACAGCGTCTATCAGCCCCAGCATTTT	CASSKDSVYQPQHF
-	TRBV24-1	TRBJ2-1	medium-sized	TGTGCCACCAGTGATTTGGGACAGCCCAGCTCCTACAATGAGCAGTTCTTC	CATSDLGQPSSYNEQFF
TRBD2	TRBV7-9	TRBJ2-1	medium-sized	TGTGCCAGCAGCCCAATTACTAGCGGGAGGATAAATGAGCAGTTCTTC	CASSPITSGRINEQFF
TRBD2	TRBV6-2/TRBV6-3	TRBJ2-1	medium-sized	TGTGCCAGCAGGCTGACTAGCGCGGGTTTAGATGAGCAGTTCTTC	CASRLTSAGLDEQFF
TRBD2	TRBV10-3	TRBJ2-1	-	TGTGCCACCTCTCCAGCGGGGGACCTCAATGAGCAGTTCTTC	CATSPAGDLNEQFF
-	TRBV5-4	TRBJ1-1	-	TGTGCCAGCAGCCAGGGTTCCAACACTGAAGCTTTCTTT	CASSQGSNTEAFF
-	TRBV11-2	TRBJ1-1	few	TGTGCCAGCAGCCTTAGGATGAACACTGAAGCTTTCTTT	CASSLRMNTEAFF
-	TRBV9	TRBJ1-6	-	TGTGCCAGCAGCGTAGCTCCCAGTTATGATTCACCCCTCCACTTT	CASSVAPSYDSPLHF
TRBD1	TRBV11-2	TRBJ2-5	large	TGTGCCAGCAGCGCACAGGGGACCCAAGAGACCCAGTACTTC	CASSAQGTQETQYF
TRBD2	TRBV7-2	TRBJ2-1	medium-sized	TGTGCCAGCAGCTCGACTAGCGGGCAATACAATGAGCAGTTCTTC	CASSSTSGQYNEQFF
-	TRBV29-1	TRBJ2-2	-	TGCAGCGTTCGTGGACTAACGAACACCGGGGAGCTGTTTTTT	CSVRGLTNTGELFF
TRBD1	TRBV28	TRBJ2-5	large	TGTGCCAGCACTAACGCGACAGGGCAAGAGACCCAGTACTTC	CASTNATGQETQYF
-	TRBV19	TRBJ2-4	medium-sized	TGTGCCAGTAGTGGACTAGCCAAAAACATTCAGTACTTC	CASSGLAKNIQYF
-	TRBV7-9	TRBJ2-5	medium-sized	TGTGCCAGCAGCTTACCGACCGCAGAGACCCAGTACTTC	CASSLPTAETQYF
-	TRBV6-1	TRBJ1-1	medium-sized	TGTGCCAGCAGTGAATTCACAGCTAACACTGAAGCTTTCTTT	CASSEFTANTEAFF
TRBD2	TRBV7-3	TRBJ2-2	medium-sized	TGTGCCAGCAGCTTAACGGGACTAGCGGGAGGAACAAACACCGGGGAGCTGTTTTTT	CASSLTGLAGGTNTGELFF